This is a list of T cell receptor beta chains from one sample in a study of identical twins. TCRdb fed the 5' RACE reads into MiXCR, producing one record per CDR3 protein. The sample has approximately 630,000 distinct CDR3 sequences, under 8.5% seen once. The same sample was also used in a study of yellow fever vaccine responses in identical twins.

The sample was PBMCs. These receptors came from a young woman in good health. The CDR3 runs from the conserved cysteine through the conserved F or W.

j_call,v_call,cdr3_aa
TRBJ2-3,TRBV28,CASTPGQITDTQYF
TRBJ2-1,TRBV5-6,CASNWRASGGAYEQFF
TRBJ2-1,TRBV9,CASSSRGWEGNNEQFF
TRBJ1-1,TRBV5-1,CASSFGQMNTEAFF
TRBJ1-6,TRBV3-1,CASSQGRENSPLHF
TRBJ2-5,TRBV4-1,CASSQAPTGQVALGTQYF
TRBJ2-2,TRBV5-1,CASSPTGEWNTGELFF
TRBJ1-6,TRBV3-1,CASSPRTGKRNSPLHF
TRBJ1-2,TRBV20-1,CSARTGTGSRSSYTF
TRBJ2-1,TRBV7-9,CASSSQGAGYNEQFF
TRBJ1-2,TRBV9,CASSVASGVPYGYTF
TRBJ2-1,TRBV4-1,CASSQDQESFNEQFF
TRBJ2-1,TRBV7-8,CASSSKLSWSSYNEQFF
TRBJ2-2,TRBV7-2,CASRLAAYTGELFF
TRBJ1-1,TRBV9,CASSISPGANTEAFF